A single sample gave rise to the 20 T cell receptor beta chains below, sequenced in a study of blood T cells in healthy people across ages. Next came a second PCR, run for roughly 6 to 11 cycles, which used a sample-barcoded 5' primer along with a J-beta primer mix. TCRdb re-analysed the 5' RACE reads in MiXCR, keeping a single row per CDR3 protein. The table includes over 950,000 distinct CDR3 sequences, around two fifths detected once. The sequenced sample was blood. The receptors shown here come from a man aged 18 to 30 in good health.

This clonotype has a handful of counts. The V gene is TRBV19, the J gene TRBJ1-5; possible D gene TRBD1, 5 bases. Per the germline V gene, CDR1 is LNHDA and CDR2 is SQIVND (reference sequence). The CDR3 spans 14 residues. V was clipped by 4 bases and J by 7 bases, with 14 bases between them. CDR3 amino acids: CASSKDGRGQPQHF. The CDR3 coding sequence is TGTGCCAGTAGTAAAGACGGCCGGGGGCAGCCCCAGCATTTT.

DNA for the CDR3: TGTGCCAGCAGTTTTCGGGCGGGACAGGGGGCACTGCCCCAGCATTTT. Translation gives CASSFRAGQGALPQHF. This chain connects TRBV12-3 or TRBV12-4 to TRBJ1-5; 12 bases match TRBD1. This CDR3 comprises 16 residues. V lost 3 bases, J lost 9 bases, and 9 bases stayed unmatched.

V is TRBV6-2 or TRBV6-3 and J is TRBJ2-1; tentatively, D is TRBD2 (5 bases). The better agreement between TRBJ2-7 and the DNA end casts doubt on the J call. The CDR3 runs 17 residues. Germline V lookup: CDR1 MNHEY, CDR2 SVGEGT. The CDR3 region has the DNA TGTGCCAGCAGCCCCCCGACTACCAGAAATACCTACAATGAGCAGTACTTC. Translated, it gives CASSPPTTRNTYNEQYF.

Remarks on this clonotype: Relative to the germline gene, one junction end is altered; a read error may explain this. This sequence joins TRBV4-3 and TRBJ1-2, with unresolved D. Germline V lookup: CDR1 LGHNA, CDR2 YSLEER. The length of the CDR3 is 15 residues. CDR3 bases: TGCGCCAGCAGCCAGACGTTGAAATCTAACTATGGCTGCACCTTC. This encodes CASSQTLKSNYGCTF.

The chain has TRBV7-2 and TRBJ1-5; D gene unclear. Germline V CDR1 and CDR2: SGHTA, FQGNSA. V was pared by 1 base and J by 6 bases, with 10 bases between. The CDR3 consists of 14 residues. CDR3 sequence reads: CASSLGFERQPQHF. CDR3 sequence (DNA): TGTGCCAGCAGCTTAGGGTTTGAGCGTCAGCCCCAGCATTTT.

The chain couples TRBV7-6 to TRBJ1-1; D call uncertain. Germline V lookup: CDR1 SGHVS, CDR2 FNYEAQ. The V end was cut by 4 bases, the J end by 4 bases, with 13 bases between. This CDR3 spans 14 amino acids. In nucleotides, the CDR3 is TGTGCCAGCAGCTCTCGGGTGTTCGGCACTGAAGCTTTCTTT. Its protein product is CASSSRVFGTEAFF.

This clonotype appeared once. One end of the junction fails to match germline, which may point to a read error. The chain combines TRBV4-3 with TRBJ2-1; 10 positions match TRBD2. The CDR3 totals 19 residues. Germline V gene lookup returns CDR1 LGHNA and CDR2 YSLEER. CDR3: CASSARILAGKSSCNEQFF. CDR3 sequence (DNA): TGCGCCAGCAGCGCACGCATACTAGCGGGGAAAAGCTCCTGCAATGAGCAGTTCTTC.

The table lists this clonotype with a few counts. The chain has TRBV6-2 or TRBV6-3 and TRBJ2-3; D call uncertain. The CDR3 extends over 15 amino acids. Germline V gene data show CDR1 as MNHEY and CDR2 as SVGEGT. V gave up 0 bases and J gave up 2 bases, with 9 bases separating them. CDR3: CASSYSTLLTDTQYF. CDR3 nucleotides: TGTGCCAGCAGTTACTCGACACTCCTCACAGATACGCAGTATTTT.

The J gene is TRBJ2-5, the V gene TRBV6-1; D unclear. The germline V gene encodes CDR1 MNHNS and CDR2 SASEGT. The V and J ends lost 7 bases and 5 bases respectively, with 11 bases between them. CDR3 length: 12 amino acids. The CDR3 sequence: CASNQVEETQYF. CDR3 nucleotide sequence: TGTGCCAGCAACCAAGTCGAGGAGACCCAGTACTTC.

The V call is TRBV3-1, the J call TRBJ2-1; possible D gene TRBD1, 5 bases. The CDR3 totals 16 residues. V lost 4 bases to trimming and J lost 1 base, with 14 bases between them. Germline CDR1 is LGHDT and CDR2 is YNNKEL (reference sequence). CDR3 loop: CASSLQGRRSYNEQFF. The CDR3 bases are TGTGCCAGCAGCCTGCAGGGTAGACGATCCTACAATGAGCAGTTCTTC.

In this sample, this clonotype turned up a few times. The chain joins TRBV4-3 to TRBJ1-2; no reliable D call. The germline V and J ends were trimmed by 0 bases and 8 bases, with 7 bases remaining between them. Germline V gene lookup returns CDR1 LGHNA and CDR2 YSLEER. The CDR3 spans 12 residues. CDR3 residues: CASSQDLEGYTF. In DNA, the CDR3 is TGCGCCAGCAGCCAAGATCTGGAGGGCTACACCTTC.

Only a few counts were recorded for this clonotype. V gene TRBV12-3 or TRBV12-4 combines with J gene TRBJ2-1, with D perhaps matching TRBD2 (5 bases). The CDR3 extends over 22 amino acids. Deletions cut 3 bases from V and 0 bases from J, with 30 bases between. The CDR3: CASSFPAKTKSSRQSSYNEQFF. As DNA, the CDR3 is TGTGCCAGCAGTTTTCCCGCAAAGACTAAATCATCAAGGCAGAGCTCCTACAATGAGCAGTTCTTC.

The rearrangement joins TRBV20-1 to TRBJ1-5, with D maybe TRBD1 (5 bases). CDR3 size: 14 residues. In germline, CDR1 is DFQATT, CDR2 SNEGSKA (reference sequence). The ends were cut back, 5 bases at V and 8 bases at J, with 19 bases in the middle. The DNA of the CDR3 is TGCAGTGCTTCCCGGGACTGGACCTTAAAGCCCCAGCATTTT. This codes for CSASRDWTLKPQHF.

The chain combines TRBV6-2 or TRBV6-3 with TRBJ1-1, with 9 bases that match TRBD1. The V segment lost 0 bases and the J segment 7 bases; nucleotides outside the gene matches: 6. Germline loops: CDR1 MNHEY, CDR2 SVGEGT. This CDR3 has 15 amino acids. Written as DNA, the CDR3 is TGTGCCAGCAGTTACTCTGCCGGACAGGGGTTTGAAGCTTTCTTT. Translated: CASSYSAGQGFEAFF.

The genes are TRBV5-8 and TRBJ2-1; D is uncertain. This CDR3 spans 15 amino acids. Germline V gene sequence: CDR1 SGHTS, CDR2 YDEGEE. Deletions cut 0 bases from V and 2 bases from J, with 9 bases between. CDR3 protein: CASSLGAAAYNEQFF. DNA for the CDR3: TGTGCCAGCAGCTTGGGGGCAGCTGCCTACAATGAGCAGTTCTTC.

In this sample, this clonotype turned up a few times. V is TRBV12-5 and J is TRBJ1-2; D is possibly TRBD1 (6 bases). Germline V gives CDR1 LGHNT, CDR2 FRNRAP. The CDR3 spans 16 residues. The germline V and J ends were trimmed by 0 bases and 0 bases, with 11 bases remaining between them. CDR3 loop: CASGLVTGTTNYGYTF. CDR3 DNA sequence: TGTGCTAGTGGTTTGGTAACAGGGACTACTAACTATGGCTACACCTTC.

The chain has TRBV9 and TRBJ2-3; no reliable D call. The CDR3 totals 13 residues. Germline V gene data show CDR1 as SGDLS and CDR2 as YYNGEE. V was shortened by 4 bases and J by 4 bases, with 10 bases between the two germline ends. The CDR3 loop reads CASSPISSDTQYF. The DNA of the CDR3 is TGTGCCAGCAGCCCGATCTCGTCAGATACGCAGTATTTT. Variable domain in full (rest from reference TRBV9 and TRBJ2-3): DSGVTQTPKHLITATGQRVTLRCSPRSGDLSVYWYQQSLDQGLQFLIQYYNGEERAKGNILERFSAQQFPDLHSELNLSSLELGDSALYFCASSPISSDTQYFGPGTRLTVL.

This clonotype was counted a few times. This chain connects TRBV11-2 to TRBJ2-1, with TRBD1 as a possible D gene (5 bases). The V end was cut by 2 bases, the J end by 4 bases, with 15 bases between. In germline, CDR1 is SGHAT, CDR2 FQNNGV. CDR3 length: 16 amino acids. CDR3 region: CASSLRGPNIYNEQFF. CDR3 DNA sequence: TGTGCCAGCAGCTTAAGGGGCCCGAATATTTACAATGAGCAGTTCTTC.

This chain links TRBV18 with TRBJ2-1, with D uncertain. Germline V gives CDR1 KGHSH, CDR2 LQKENI. CDR3 length equals 16 residues. Trimming took 4 bases from V and 8 from J, leaving 21 bases between them. The chain's CDR3 is CASSRFVSTAEDEQFF. CDR3 in DNA: TGTGCCAGCTCACGTTTCGTCTCGACCGCCGAAGATGAGCAGTTCTTC.

In its sample, this clonotype was seen a few times. The chain has TRBV7-2 and TRBJ2-1; D perhaps matches TRBD2 (6 bases). Germline CDR1 is SGHTA and CDR2 is FQGNSA. CDR3 length: 14 amino acids. With 8 bases removed from V and 9 bases from J, the gap between germline ends came to 20 bases. This CDR3 reads CASALLTSNLEQFF. As DNA, the CDR3 is TGTGCCAGCGCACTTTTGACTAGTAACCTTGAGCAGTTCTTC.